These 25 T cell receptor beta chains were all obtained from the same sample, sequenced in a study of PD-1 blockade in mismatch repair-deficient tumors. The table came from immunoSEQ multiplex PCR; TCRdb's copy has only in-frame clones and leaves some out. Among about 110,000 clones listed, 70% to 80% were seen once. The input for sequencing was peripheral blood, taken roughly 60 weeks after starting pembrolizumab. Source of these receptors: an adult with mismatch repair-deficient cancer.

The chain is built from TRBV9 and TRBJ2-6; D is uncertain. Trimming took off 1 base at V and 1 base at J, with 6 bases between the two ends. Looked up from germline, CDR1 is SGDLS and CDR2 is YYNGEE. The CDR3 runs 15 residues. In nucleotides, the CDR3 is TGTGCCAGCAGCGTATTGTTATCTGGGGCCAACGTCCTGACTTTC. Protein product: CASSVLLSGANVLTF.

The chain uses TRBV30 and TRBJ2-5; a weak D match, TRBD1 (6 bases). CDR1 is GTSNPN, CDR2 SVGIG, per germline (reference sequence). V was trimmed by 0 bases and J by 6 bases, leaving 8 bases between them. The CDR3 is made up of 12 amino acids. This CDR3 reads CAWSVDRKTQYF. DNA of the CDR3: TGTGCCTGGAGTGTAGACAGGAAGACCCAGTACTTC.

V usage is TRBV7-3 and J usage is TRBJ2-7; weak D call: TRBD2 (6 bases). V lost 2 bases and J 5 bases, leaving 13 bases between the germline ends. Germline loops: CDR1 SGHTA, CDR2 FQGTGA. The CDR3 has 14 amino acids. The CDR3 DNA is TGTGCCAGCAGCTTATACGGGAGCCTCGACGAGCAGTACTTC. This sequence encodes CASSLYGSLDEQYF.

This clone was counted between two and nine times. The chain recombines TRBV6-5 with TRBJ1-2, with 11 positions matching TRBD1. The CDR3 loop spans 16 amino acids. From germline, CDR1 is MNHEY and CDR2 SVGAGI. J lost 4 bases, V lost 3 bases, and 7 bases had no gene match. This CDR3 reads CASSYVRTGGGYGYTF. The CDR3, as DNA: TGTGCCAGCAGTTATGTCCGGACAGGGGGCGGCTATGGCTACACCTTC.

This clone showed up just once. Written as DNA, the CDR3 is TGTGCCAGCAGCTTTAGCGGTAGCACAGATACGCAGTATTTT. It specifies CASSFSGSTDTQYF. The V gene is TRBV7-9, the J gene TRBJ2-3; D is possibly TRBD2 (6 bases). In germline, CDR1 is SEHNR, CDR2 FQNEAQ (reference sequence). The V end lost 3 bases, the J end lost 0 bases, and 7 bases lay between the germline ends. This CDR3 has 14 amino acids.

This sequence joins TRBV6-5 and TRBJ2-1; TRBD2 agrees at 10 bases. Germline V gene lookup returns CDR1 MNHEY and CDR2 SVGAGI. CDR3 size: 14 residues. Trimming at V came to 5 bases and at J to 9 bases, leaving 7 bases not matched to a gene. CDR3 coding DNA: TGTGCCAGCAGTACTCTAGCGGGAGCGGGTGAGCAGTTCTTC. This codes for CASSTLAGAGEQFF.

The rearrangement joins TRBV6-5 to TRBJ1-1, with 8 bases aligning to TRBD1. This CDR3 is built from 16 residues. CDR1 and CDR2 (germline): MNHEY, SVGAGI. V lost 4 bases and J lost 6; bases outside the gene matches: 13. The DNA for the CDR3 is TGTGCCAGCAGTTCCCAAGACAGGGGCCATAATTCTGAAGCTTTCTTT. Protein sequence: CASSSQDRGHNSEAFF.

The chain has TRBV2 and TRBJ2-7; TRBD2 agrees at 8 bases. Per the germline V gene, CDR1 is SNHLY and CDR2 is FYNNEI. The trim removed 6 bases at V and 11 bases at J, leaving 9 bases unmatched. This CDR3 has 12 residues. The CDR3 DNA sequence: TGTGCCAGCAGCGCCAATAGCGGGGCGGAGTACTTC. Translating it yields CASSANSGAEYF.

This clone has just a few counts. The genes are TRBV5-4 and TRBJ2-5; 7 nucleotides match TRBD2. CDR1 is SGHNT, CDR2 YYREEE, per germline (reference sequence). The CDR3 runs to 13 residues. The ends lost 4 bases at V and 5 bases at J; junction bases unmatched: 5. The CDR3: CASSQTSRETQYF. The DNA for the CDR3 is TGTGCCAGCAGCCAGACTAGCAGGGAGACCCAGTACTTC. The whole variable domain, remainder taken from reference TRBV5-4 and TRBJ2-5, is ETGVTQSPTHLIKTRGQQVTLRCSSQSGHNTVSWYQQALGQGPQFIFQYYREEENGRGNFPPRFSGLQFPNYSSELNVNALELDDSALYLCASSQTSRETQYFGPGTRLLVL.

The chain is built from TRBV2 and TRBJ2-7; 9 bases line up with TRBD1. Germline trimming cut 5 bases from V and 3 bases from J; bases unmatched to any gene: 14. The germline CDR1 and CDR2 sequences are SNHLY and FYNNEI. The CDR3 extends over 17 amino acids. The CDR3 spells CASSNTGGIISRYEQYF. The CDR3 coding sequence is TGTGCCAGCAGTAACACAGGGGGCATTATCAGCCGCTACGAGCAGTACTTC.

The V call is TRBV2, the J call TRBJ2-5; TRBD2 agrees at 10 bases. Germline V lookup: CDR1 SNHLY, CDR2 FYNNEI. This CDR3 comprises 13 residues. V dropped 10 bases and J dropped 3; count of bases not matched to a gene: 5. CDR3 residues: CAILAGVKETQYF. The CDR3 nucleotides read TGTGCCATCCTAGCGGGAGTGAAAGAGACCCAGTACTTC.

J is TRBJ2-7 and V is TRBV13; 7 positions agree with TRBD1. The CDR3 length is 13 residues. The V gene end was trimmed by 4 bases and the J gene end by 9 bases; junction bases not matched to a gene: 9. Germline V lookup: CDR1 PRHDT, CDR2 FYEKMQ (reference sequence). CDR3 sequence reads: CASSSGTENGQYF. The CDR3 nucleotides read TGTGCCAGCAGCTCCGGGACAGAGAATGGGCAGTACTTC.

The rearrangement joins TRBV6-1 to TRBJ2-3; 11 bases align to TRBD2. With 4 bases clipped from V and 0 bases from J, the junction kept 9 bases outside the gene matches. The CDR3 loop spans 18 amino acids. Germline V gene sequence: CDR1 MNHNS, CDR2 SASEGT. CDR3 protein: CASSALAGGAVSTDTQYF. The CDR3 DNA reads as TGTGCCAGCAGTGCCCTAGCGGGAGGTGCGGTTAGCACAGATACGCAGTATTTT.

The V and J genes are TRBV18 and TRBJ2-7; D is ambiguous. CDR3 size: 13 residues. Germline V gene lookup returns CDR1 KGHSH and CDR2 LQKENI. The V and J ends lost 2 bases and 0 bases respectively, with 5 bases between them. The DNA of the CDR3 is TGTGCCAGCTCACCAGCAGACTCCTACGAGCAGTACTTC. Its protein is CASSPADSYEQYF.

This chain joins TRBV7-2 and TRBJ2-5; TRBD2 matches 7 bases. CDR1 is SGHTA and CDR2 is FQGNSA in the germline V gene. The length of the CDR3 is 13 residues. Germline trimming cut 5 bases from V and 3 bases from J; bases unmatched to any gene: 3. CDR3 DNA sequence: TGTGCCAGCAGCACGGGACTAAAAGAGACCCAGTACTTC. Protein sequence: CASSTGLKETQYF.

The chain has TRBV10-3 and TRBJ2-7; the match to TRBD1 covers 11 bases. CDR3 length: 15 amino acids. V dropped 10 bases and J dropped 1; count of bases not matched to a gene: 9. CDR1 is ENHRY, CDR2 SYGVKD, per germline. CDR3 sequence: CATVPGQGGSYEQYF. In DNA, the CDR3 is TGTGCCACCGTACCGGGACAGGGGGGGTCCTACGAGCAGTACTTC.

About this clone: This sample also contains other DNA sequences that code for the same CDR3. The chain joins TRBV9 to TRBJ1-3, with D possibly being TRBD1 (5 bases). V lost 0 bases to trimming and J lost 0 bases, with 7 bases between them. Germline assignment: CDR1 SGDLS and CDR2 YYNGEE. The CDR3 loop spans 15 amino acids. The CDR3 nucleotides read TGTGCCAGCAGCGTAGGACAGAGCTCTGGAAACACCATATATTTT. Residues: CASSVGQSSGNTIYF.

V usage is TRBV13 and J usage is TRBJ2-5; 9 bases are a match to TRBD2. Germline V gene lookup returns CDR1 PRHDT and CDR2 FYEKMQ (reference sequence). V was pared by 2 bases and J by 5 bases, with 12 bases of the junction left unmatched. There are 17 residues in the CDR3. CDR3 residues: CASSLFGGGRADETQYF. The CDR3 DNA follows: TGTGCCAGCAGCTTATTCGGTGGCGGGAGGGCCGATGAGACCCAGTACTTC. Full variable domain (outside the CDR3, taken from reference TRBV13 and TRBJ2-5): AAGVIQSPRHLIKEKRETATLKCYPIPRHDTVYWYQQGPGQDPQFLISFYEKMQSDKGSIPDRFSAQQFSDYHSELNMSSLELGDSALYFCASSLFGGGRADETQYFGPGTRLLVL.

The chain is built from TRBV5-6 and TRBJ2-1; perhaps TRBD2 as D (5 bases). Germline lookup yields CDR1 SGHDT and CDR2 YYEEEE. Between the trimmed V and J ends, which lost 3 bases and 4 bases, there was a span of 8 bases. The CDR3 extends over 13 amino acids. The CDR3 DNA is TGTGCCAGCAGCTCGGACTTATACAATGAGCAGTTCTTC. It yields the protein CASSSDLYNEQFF.

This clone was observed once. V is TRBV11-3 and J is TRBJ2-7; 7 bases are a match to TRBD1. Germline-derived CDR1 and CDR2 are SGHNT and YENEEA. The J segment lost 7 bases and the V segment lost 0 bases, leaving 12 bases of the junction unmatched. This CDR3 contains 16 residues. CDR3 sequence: CASSLEPRGQLREQYF. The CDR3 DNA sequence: TGTGCCAGCAGCTTAGAACCCCGGGGACAGCTACGAGAGCAGTACTTC. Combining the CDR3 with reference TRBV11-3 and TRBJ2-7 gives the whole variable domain EAGVVQSPRYKIIEKKQPVAFWCNPISGHNTLYWYLQNLGQGPELLIRYENEEAVDDSQLPKDRFSAERLKGVDSTLKIQPAELGDSAVYLCASSLEPRGQLREQYFGPGTRLTVT.

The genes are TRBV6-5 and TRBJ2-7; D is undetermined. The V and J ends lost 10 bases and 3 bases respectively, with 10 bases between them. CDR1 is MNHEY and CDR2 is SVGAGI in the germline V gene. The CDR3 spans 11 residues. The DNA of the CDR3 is TGTGCCAACCCTTTTATCTACGAGCAGTACTTC. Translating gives CANPFIYEQYF.

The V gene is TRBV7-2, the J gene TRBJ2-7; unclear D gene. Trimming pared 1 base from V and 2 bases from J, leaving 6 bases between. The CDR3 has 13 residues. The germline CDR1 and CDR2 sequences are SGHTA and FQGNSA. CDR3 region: CASSLGTTYEQYF. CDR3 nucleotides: TGTGCCAGCAGCTTAGGGACCACCTACGAGCAGTACTTC.

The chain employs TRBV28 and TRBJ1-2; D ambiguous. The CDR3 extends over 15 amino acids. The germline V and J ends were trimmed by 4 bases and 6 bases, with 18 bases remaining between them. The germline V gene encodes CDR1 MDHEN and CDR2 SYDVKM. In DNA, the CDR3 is TGTGCCAGCAGTTCGGCTCCGCAGAGATGGAATGGCTACACCTTC. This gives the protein CASSSAPQRWNGYTF.

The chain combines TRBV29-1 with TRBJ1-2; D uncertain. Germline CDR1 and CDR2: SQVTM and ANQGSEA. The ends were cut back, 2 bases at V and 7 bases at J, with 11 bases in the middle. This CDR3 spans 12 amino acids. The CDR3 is CSVERGSGGYTF. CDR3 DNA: TGCAGCGTTGAACGGGGAAGTGGTGGCTACACCTTC.

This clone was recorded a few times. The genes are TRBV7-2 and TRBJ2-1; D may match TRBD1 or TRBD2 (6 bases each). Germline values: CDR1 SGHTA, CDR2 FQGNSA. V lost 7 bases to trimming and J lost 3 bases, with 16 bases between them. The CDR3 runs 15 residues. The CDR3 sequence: CASKIGGGHYNEQFF. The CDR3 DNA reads TGTGCCAGCAAAATCGGGGGCGGCCACTACAATGAGCAGTTCTTC.